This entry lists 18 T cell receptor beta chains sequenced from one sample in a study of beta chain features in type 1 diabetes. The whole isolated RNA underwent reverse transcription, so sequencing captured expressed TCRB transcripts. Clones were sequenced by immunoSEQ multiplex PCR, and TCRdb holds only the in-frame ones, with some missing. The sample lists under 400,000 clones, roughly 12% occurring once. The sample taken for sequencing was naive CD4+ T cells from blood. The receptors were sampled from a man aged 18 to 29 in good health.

The CDR3 sequence: CAWVRDSSYEQYF. The CDR3, as DNA: TGTGCCTGGGTCCGGGACAGCTCCTACGAGCAGTACTTC. This chain connects TRBV30 to TRBJ2-7; the match to TRBD1 covers 7 bases. J was trimmed by 0 bases and V by 5 bases; bases with no gene match: 4. Germline V gene sequence: CDR1 GTSNPN, CDR2 SVGIG (reference sequence). The CDR3 is 13 residues long. Based on the CDR3 plus reference TRBV30 and TRBJ2-7, the full variable domain is SQTIHQWPATLVQPVGSPLSLECTVEGTSNPNLYWYRQAAGRGLQLLFYSVGIGQISSEVPQNLSASRPQDRQFILSSKKLLLSDSGFYLCAWVRDSSYEQYFGPGTRLTVT.

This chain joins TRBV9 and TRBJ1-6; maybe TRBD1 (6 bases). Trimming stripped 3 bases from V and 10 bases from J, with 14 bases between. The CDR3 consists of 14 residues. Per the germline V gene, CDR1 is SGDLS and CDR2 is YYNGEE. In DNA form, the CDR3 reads TGTGCCAGCAGCGCGCGGGCAGGGGCCTCACCCCTCCACTTT. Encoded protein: CASSARAGASPLHF. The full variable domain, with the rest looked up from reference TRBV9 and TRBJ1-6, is DSGVTQTPKHLITATGQRVTLRCSPRSGDLSVYWYQQSLDQGLQFLIQYYNGEERAKGNILERFSAQQFPDLHSELNLSSLELGDSALYFCASSARAGASPLHFGNGTRLTVT.

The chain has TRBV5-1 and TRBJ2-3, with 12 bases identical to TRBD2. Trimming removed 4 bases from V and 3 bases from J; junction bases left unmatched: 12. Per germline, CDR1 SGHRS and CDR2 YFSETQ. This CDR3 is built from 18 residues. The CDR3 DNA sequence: TGCGCCAGCAGCGTCCATCTAGCGGGAGGGCCAAAAACAGATACGCAGTATTTT. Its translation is CASSVHLAGGPKTDTQYF.

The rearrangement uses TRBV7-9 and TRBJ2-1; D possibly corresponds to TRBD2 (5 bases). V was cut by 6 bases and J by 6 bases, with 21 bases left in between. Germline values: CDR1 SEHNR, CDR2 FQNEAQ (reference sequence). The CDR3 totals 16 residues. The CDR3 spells CASRMDSWPLLNEQFF. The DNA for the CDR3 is TGTGCCAGCAGAATGGACTCATGGCCCTTACTCAATGAGCAGTTCTTC.

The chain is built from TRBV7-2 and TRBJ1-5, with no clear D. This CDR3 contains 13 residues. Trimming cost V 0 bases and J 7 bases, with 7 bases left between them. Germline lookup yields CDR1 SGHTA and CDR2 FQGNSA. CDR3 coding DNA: TGTGCCAGCAGCTTAGCTGAGTTGCAGCCCCAGCATTTT. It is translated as CASSLAELQPQHF.

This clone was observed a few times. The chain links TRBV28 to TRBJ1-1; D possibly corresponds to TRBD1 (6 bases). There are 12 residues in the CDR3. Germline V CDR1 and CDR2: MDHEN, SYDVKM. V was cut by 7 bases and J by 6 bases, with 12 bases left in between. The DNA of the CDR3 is TGTGCCAGCATCCCCGAGGGGGCTGAAGCTTTCTTT. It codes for CASIPEGAEAFF.

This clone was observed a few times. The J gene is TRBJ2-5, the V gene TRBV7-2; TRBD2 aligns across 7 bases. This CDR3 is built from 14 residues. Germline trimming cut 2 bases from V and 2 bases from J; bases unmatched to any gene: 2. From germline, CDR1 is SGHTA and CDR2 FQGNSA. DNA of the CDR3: TGTGCCAGCAGCTTACTTAGCGGGCAAGAGACCCAGTACTTC. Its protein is CASSLLSGQETQYF.

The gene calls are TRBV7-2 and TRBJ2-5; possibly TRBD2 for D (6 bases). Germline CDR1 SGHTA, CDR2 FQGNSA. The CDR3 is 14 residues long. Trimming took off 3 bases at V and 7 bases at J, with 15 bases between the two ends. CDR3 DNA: TGTGCCAGCAGCTTGACGGGGGAATTCCTGACCCAGTACTTC. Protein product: CASSLTGEFLTQYF.

CDR3 DNA sequence: TGCGCCAGCAGCCAAGGCCTGTGGGACAGAGTCTCCTACGAGCAGTACTTC. Amino acid sequence: CASSQGLWDRVSYEQYF. The J gene is TRBJ2-7, the V gene TRBV4-1, with 7 bases matching TRBD1. Germline trimming cut 1 base from V and 0 bases from J; bases unmatched to any gene: 9. The germline V gene has CDR1 MGHRA and CDR2 YSYEKL. This CDR3 contains 17 residues.

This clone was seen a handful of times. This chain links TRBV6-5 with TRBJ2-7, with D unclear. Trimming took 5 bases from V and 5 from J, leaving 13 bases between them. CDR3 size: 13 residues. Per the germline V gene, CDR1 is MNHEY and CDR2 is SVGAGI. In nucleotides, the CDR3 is TGTGCCAGCAGTCGTCGGGTTTTGGACGAGCAGTACTTC. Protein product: CASSRRVLDEQYF.

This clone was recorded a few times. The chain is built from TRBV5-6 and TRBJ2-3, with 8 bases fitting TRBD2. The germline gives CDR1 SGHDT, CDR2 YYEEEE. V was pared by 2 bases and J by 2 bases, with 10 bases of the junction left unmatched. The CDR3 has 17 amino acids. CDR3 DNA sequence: TGTGCCAGCAGCTTCGTAGCGGGGTTGGGTCCCACAGATACGCAGTATTTT. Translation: CASSFVAGLGPTDTQYF.

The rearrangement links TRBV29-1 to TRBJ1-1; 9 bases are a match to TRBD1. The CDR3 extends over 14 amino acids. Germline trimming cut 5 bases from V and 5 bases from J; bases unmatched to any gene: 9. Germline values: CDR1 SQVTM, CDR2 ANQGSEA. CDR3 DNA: TGCAGCGTTCAGCACAGGGGGCAGGGTACTGAAGCTTTCTTT. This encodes CSVQHRGQGTEAFF.

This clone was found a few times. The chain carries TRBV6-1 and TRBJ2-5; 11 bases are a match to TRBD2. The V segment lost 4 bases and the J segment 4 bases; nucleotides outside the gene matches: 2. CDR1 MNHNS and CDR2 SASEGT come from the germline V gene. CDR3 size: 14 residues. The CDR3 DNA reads TGTGCCAGCAGTGGGGGACTAGCGGTAGAGACCCAGTACTTC. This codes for CASSGGLAVETQYF.

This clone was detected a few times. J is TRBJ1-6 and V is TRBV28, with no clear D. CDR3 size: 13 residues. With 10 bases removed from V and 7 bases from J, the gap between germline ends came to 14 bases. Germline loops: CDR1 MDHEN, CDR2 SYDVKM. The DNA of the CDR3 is TGTGCCACCCGACCGGCGGTAAATTCACCCCTCCACTTT. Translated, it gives CATRPAVNSPLHF.

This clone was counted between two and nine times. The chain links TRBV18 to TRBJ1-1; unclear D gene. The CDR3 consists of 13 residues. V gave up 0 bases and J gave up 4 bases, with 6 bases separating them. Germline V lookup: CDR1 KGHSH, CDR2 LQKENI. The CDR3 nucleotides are TGTGCCAGCTCACCACCTAGTAGCACTGAAGCTTTCTTT. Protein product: CASSPPSSTEAFF.

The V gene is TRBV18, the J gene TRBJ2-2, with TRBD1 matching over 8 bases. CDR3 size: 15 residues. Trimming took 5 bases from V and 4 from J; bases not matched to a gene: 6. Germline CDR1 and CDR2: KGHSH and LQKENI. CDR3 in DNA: TGTGCCAGCTCAAGAGGACAGGGATCCACCGGGGAGCTGTTTTTT. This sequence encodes CASSRGQGSTGELFF.

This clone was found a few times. CDR3 nucleotide sequence: TGTGCCAGCAGCTTCGGACTGGGCAATGAGCAGTTCTTC. It yields the protein CASSFGLGNEQFF. The chain links TRBV7-3 to TRBJ2-1, with a weak D call TRBD2 (5 bases). The CDR3 consists of 13 residues. Germline values: CDR1 SGHTA, CDR2 FQGTGA. V gave up 3 bases and J gave up 6 bases, with 9 bases separating them.

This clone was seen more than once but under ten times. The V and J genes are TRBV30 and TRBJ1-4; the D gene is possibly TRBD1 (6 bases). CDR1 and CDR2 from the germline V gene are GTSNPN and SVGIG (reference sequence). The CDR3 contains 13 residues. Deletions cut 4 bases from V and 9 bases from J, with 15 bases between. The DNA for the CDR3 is TGTGCCTGGATGAGTGGGGGGGCGCAAAAACTGTTTTTT. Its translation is CAWMSGGAQKLFF.